Below, 21 T cell receptor beta chains from the same sample are listed, as sequenced in a study of T cell changes during pregnancy in multiple sclerosis (dated by TCRdb to between 2018 and 2020). The library came from the immunoSEQ multiplex PCR assay. This is the immuneACCESS table as TCRdb keeps it, with only in-frame sequences that have V and J called. A part of the clones is gone; compared with another copy, unresolved V genes explain less than half, and the rest is unexplained. The sample table contains about 100,000 clones; only one count was recorded for 75% to 95% of them. The ten largest clones take up about 3.1% of the sample. The specimen comprised peripheral blood, sampled in the second trimester of pregnancy. These receptors all come from a female donor with multiple sclerosis, enrolled in a pregnancy study.

The chain combines TRBV14 with TRBJ2-2, with D uncertain. Deletions cut 0 bases from V and 3 bases from J, with 5 bases between. The CDR3 runs 14 residues. Germline CDR1 and CDR2: SGHDN and FVKESK. Here the CDR3 reads CASSQEWHTGELFF. The CDR3, as DNA: TGTGCCAGCAGCCAAGAGTGGCACACCGGGGAGCTGTTTTTT. The full variable domain, its missing parts supplied by reference TRBV14 and TRBJ2-2, is EAGVTQFPSHSVIEKGQTVTLRCDPISGHDNLYWYRRVMGKEIKFLLHFVKESKQDESGMPNNRFLAERTGGTYSTLKVQPAELEDSGVYFCASSQEWHTGELFFGEGSRLTVL.

This rearrangement joins TRBV4-3 to TRBJ2-7, with D perhaps TRBD1 (6 bases). The V end lost 0 bases, the J end lost 5 bases, and 11 bases lay between the germline ends. CDR3 length equals 14 residues. Looked up from germline, CDR1 is LGHNA and CDR2 is YSLEER. The CDR3 coding sequence is TGCGCCAGCAGCCAAGACAGGGGTGTCCACGAGCAGTACTTC. Its translation: CASSQDRGVHEQYF.

The rearrangement uses TRBV28 and TRBJ1-2; D remains ambiguous. CDR1 MDHEN and CDR2 SYDVKM come from the germline V gene. The ends were cut back, 3 bases at V and 2 bases at J, with 7 bases in the middle. CDR3 length equals 13 residues. CDR3 in DNA: TGTGCCAGCAGTTTTGGGCGCAACTATGGCTACACCTTC. It specifies CASSFGRNYGYTF.

The rearrangement joins TRBV14 to TRBJ1-1, with 8 bases aligning to TRBD1. This CDR3 is built from 14 residues. The germline V gene encodes CDR1 SGHDN and CDR2 FVKESK. V dropped 10 bases and J dropped 7; count of bases not matched to a gene: 14. CDR3 nucleotides: TGTGCCACCAAACCTCAGGGGGCGCATCGTGAAGCTTTCTTT. This gives the protein CATKPQGAHREAFF. The full variable domain, with the rest looked up from reference TRBV14 and TRBJ1-1, is EAGVTQFPSHSVIEKGQTVTLRCDPISGHDNLYWYRRVMGKEIKFLLHFVKESKQDESGMPNNRFLAERTGGTYSTLKVQPAELEDSGVYFCATKPQGAHREAFFGQGTRLTVV.

This chain connects TRBV7-9 to TRBJ2-5; TRBD2 agrees at 13 bases. Germline V gene lookup returns CDR1 SEHNR and CDR2 FQNEAQ (reference sequence). The J segment lost 2 bases and the V segment lost 1 base, leaving 10 bases of the junction unmatched. This CDR3 is 19 amino acids long. This CDR3 is CASSLVVGTSGILQETQYF. In DNA form, the CDR3 reads TGTGCCAGCAGCTTAGTCGTTGGGACTAGCGGGATTCTTCAAGAGACCCAGTACTTC.

This rearrangement joins TRBV11-2 to TRBJ2-5, with TRBD1 matching 7 bases. Germline CDR1 SGHAT, CDR2 FQNNGV. The CDR3 is 15 residues long. V lost 5 bases, J lost 5 bases, and 11 bases stayed unmatched. CDR3: CASSPYRGVVETQYF. The DNA for the CDR3 is TGTGCCAGCAGCCCCTACAGGGGTGTTGTCGAGACCCAGTACTTC.

This clone came up many times. The chain uses TRBV5-6 and TRBJ2-2; D ambiguous. From germline, CDR1 is SGHDT and CDR2 YYEEEE. V was clipped by 3 bases and J by 1 base, with 10 bases between them. This CDR3 region has 15 residues. CDR3 amino acids: CASSSVTRNTGELFF. For the CDR3, the DNA is TGTGCCAGCAGCTCAGTTACACGGAACACCGGGGAGCTGTTTTTT.

V gene TRBV2 combines with J gene TRBJ1-5, with TRBD1 matching over 7 bases. The CDR3 is 15 residues long. CDR1 and CDR2 from the germline V gene are SNHLY and FYNNEI. J gave up 7 bases and V 4 bases, and 10 bases lay outside the gene matches. The CDR3 DNA is TGTGCCAGCAGTGGCTCAGGGGGATCTTACCAGCCCCAGCATTTT. This translates into CASSGSGGSYQPQHF. Full variable domain (remainder filled in from reference TRBV2 and TRBJ1-5): EPEVTQTPSHQVTQMGQEVILRCVPISNHLYFYWYRQILGQKVEFLVSFYNNEISEKSEIFDDQFSVERPDGSNFTLKIRSTKLEDSAMYFCASSGSGGSYQPQHFGDGTRLSIL.

This sequence joins TRBV18 and TRBJ2-1; 9 bases line up with TRBD2. The length of the CDR3 is 15 residues. Germline V gene lookup returns CDR1 KGHSH and CDR2 LQKENI. V gave up 6 bases and J gave up 1 base; unmatched junction bases: 4. CDR3: CASSTTSGSYNEQFF. The CDR3 coding sequence is TGTGCCAGCTCTACGACTAGCGGTTCCTACAATGAGCAGTTCTTC. The variable domain in full, completed from reference TRBV18 and TRBJ2-1, reads NAGVMQNPRHLVRRRGQEARLRCSPMKGHSHVYWYRQLPEEGLKFMVYLQKENIIDESGMPKERFSAEFPKEGPSILRIQQVVRGDSAAYFCASSTTSGSYNEQFFGPGTRLTVL.

This clone has more than one count but fewer than ten. The rearrangement links TRBV28 to TRBJ2-7; 9 bases match TRBD1. V lost 6 bases, J lost 9 bases, and 12 bases stayed unmatched. Germline CDR1 and CDR2: MDHEN and SYDVKM. CDR3 length: 14 amino acids. CDR3 sequence (DNA): TGTGCCAGCAGCTCGACGGGACAGGGTTTTGCGCAGTACTTC. Translated, it gives CASSSTGQGFAQYF.

This CDR3 is CASSRMGWTAGNTIYF. As DNA, the CDR3 is TGTGCCAGCAGTAGAATGGGGTGGACTGCTGGAAACACCATATATTTT. This rearrangement joins TRBV28 to TRBJ1-3; D call uncertain. Germline CDR1 reads MDHEN; CDR2 reads SYDVKM. The CDR3 length is 16 residues. V was pared by 5 bases and J by 2 bases, with 16 bases between.

This chain uses TRBV9 with TRBJ1-4; D is ambiguous. Germline CDR1 SGDLS, CDR2 YYNGEE. The CDR3 is 13 amino acids. The germline V and J ends were trimmed by 5 bases and 6 bases, with 11 bases remaining between them. The DNA of the CDR3 is TGTGCCAGCAGTCTCTCCCCCCATGAAAAACTGTTTTTT. Translation: CASSLSPHEKLFF.

The chain employs TRBV11-2 and TRBJ2-5; TRBD1 might be the D (7 bases). Germline CDR1 reads SGHAT; CDR2 reads FQNNGV. The CDR3 runs to 16 residues. Deletions cut 1 base from V and 2 bases from J, with 14 bases between. The DNA for the CDR3 is TGTGCCAGCAGCTTAGCCGCGGCAGGGGGGCAAGAGACCCAGTACTTC. It yields the protein CASSLAAAGGQETQYF.

The rearrangement links TRBV27 to TRBJ2-1; D is uncertain. The CDR3 loop spans 13 amino acids. The V and J ends lost 7 bases and 2 bases respectively, with 9 bases between them. Looked up from germline, CDR1 is MNHEY and CDR2 is SMNVEV (reference sequence). The CDR3 loop is CASTLYPYNEQFF. CDR3 bases: TGTGCCAGCACCCTCTACCCCTACAATGAGCAGTTCTTC.

This clone was observed a handful of times. The V and J genes are TRBV29-1 and TRBJ2-2; perhaps TRBD1 as D (6 bases). Germline V gene data show CDR1 as SQVTM and CDR2 as ANQGSEA. The CDR3 runs 12 residues. The CDR3 reads CSTGLQGGELFF. As DNA, the CDR3 is TGCAGTACAGGGTTGCAGGGCGGGGAGCTGTTTTTT.

This chain joins TRBV7-9 and TRBJ2-7; perhaps TRBD2 as D (6 bases). The V gene lost 1 base and the J gene lost 6 bases, with 16 bases spanning the gap. This CDR3 has 15 amino acids. CDR1 and CDR2 (germline): SEHNR, FQNEAQ (reference sequence). The CDR3 DNA is TGTGCCAGCAGCTTAGAGGTGGGGGGTCTCTCCGAGCAGTACTTC. Translating gives CASSLEVGGLSEQYF.

The genes are TRBV15 and TRBJ2-4, with 9 bases lining up with TRBD2. From germline, CDR1 is LNHNV and CDR2 YYDKDF (reference sequence). The junction had 15 bases not matched to a gene; V was cut back by 4 bases and J by 8 bases. The CDR3 totals 17 residues. CDR3 nucleotide sequence: TGTGCCACCAGCATTTTAGGCGGCGGGAGGGCCCTACACATTCAGTACTTC. The encoded protein is CATSILGGGRALHIQYF.

The genes are TRBV19 and TRBJ2-2; TRBD2 matches 9 bases. CDR1 is LNHDA and CDR2 is SQIVND in the germline V gene (reference sequence). The CDR3 has 17 residues. Trimming cost V 6 bases and J 5 bases; bases outside gene matches: 13. Here the CDR3 DNA reads TGTGCCAGTAGGCGTGTCGCAGCGGGAGGAGGTACCGGGGAGCTGTTTTTT. Protein product: CASRRVAAGGGTGELFF.

V gene TRBV29-1 combines with J gene TRBJ2-7, with TRBD2 matching over 8 bases. CDR3 length equals 18 residues. The junction had 17 bases not matched to a gene; V was cut back by 4 bases and J by 0 bases. Germline V CDR1 and CDR2: SQVTM, ANQGSEA. This chain's CDR3 is CSVGSPLHSGKSSYEQYF. Here the CDR3 DNA reads TGCAGCGTTGGCTCTCCTTTACATAGCGGGAAAAGCTCCTACGAGCAGTACTTC.

This rearrangement joins TRBV7-8 to TRBJ2-1; 11 bases match TRBD2. Germline CDR1 SGHVS, CDR2 FQNEAQ. V was clipped by 5 bases and J by 5 bases; unmatched bases: 5. The CDR3 contains 15 residues. CDR3 coding DNA: TGTGCCAGCAGCCGTACTAGCGGGAGCCACAATGAGCAGTTCTTC. Protein product: CASSRTSGSHNEQFF.

DNA for the CDR3: TGCGCCAGCAGCCAAGATCCAGGGGGCGGCTACGAGCAGTACTTC. Encoded protein: CASSQDPGGGYEQYF. J is TRBJ2-7 and V is TRBV4-1, with 8 bases lining up with TRBD1. Trimming removed 0 bases from V and 3 bases from J; junction bases left unmatched: 4. CDR3 size: 15 residues. Germline lookup yields CDR1 MGHRA and CDR2 YSYEKL.